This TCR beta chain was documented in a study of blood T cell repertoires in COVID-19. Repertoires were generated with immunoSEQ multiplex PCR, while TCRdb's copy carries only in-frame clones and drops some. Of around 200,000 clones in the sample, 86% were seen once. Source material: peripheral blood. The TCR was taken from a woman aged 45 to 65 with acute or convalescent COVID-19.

The CDR3 region has the DNA TGCGCCAGCAGCCAAGACTTACAGGGGGCGGGAGAGACCCAGTACTTC. It translates to CASSQDLQGAGETQYF. The chain recombines TRBV4-3 with TRBJ2-5, with TRBD1 identical over 9 bases. The V gene end was trimmed by 0 bases and the J gene end by 4 bases; junction bases not matched to a gene: 6. The CDR3 has 16 amino acids. Germline CDR1 is LGHNA and CDR2 is YSLEER.